A single sample gave rise to the 15 T cell receptor beta chains below, sequenced in a study of T cell responses to AZD1222 COVID-19 vaccine. Measured with immunoSEQ multiplex PCR; TCRdb has only the in-frame clones, and not every one. This table has roughly 200,000 clones, roughly nine tenths appearing once. Source: peripheral blood, taken 28 days after the second AZD1222 dose. These receptor sequences come from an adult who received the AZD1222 COVID-19 vaccine.

This chain links TRBV19 with TRBJ1-6; no reliable D call. Germline V gene lookup returns CDR1 LNHDA and CDR2 SQIVND (reference sequence). The CDR3 is 13 residues long. Trimming left V 5 bases short and J 11 bases short, with 13 bases between. For the CDR3, the DNA is TGTGCCAGTAGTCGGCAGCTCCCCACACCCCTCCACTTT. Its protein is CASSRQLPTPLHF. Supplemented by reference TRBV19 and TRBJ1-6, the full variable domain reads DGGITQSPKYLFRKEGQNVTLSCEQNLNHDAMYWYRQDPGQGLRLIYYSQIVNDFQKGDIAEGYSVSREKKESFPLTVTSAQKNPTAFYLCASSRQLPTPLHFGNGTRLTVT.

The rearrangement uses TRBV18 and TRBJ2-2; D is undetermined. Trimming took 4 bases from V and 1 from J, leaving 10 bases between them. Germline values: CDR1 KGHSH, CDR2 LQKENI. The CDR3 extends over 15 amino acids. CDR3 sequence: CASSLQHQNTGELFF. CDR3 nucleotides: TGTGCCAGCTCACTCCAACATCAGAACACCGGGGAGCTGTTTTTT. The full variable domain, rest sourced from reference TRBV18 and TRBJ2-2, is NAGVMQNPRHLVRRRGQEARLRCSPMKGHSHVYWYRQLPEEGLKFMVYLQKENIIDESGMPKERFSAEFPKEGPSILRIQQVVRGDSAAYFCASSLQHQNTGELFFGEGSRLTVL.

V and J are TRBV6-1 and TRBJ1-5, with D hard to call. Germline V lookup: CDR1 MNHNS, CDR2 SASEGT. The CDR3 contains 14 residues. The V end was cut by 1 base, the J end by 6 bases, with 10 bases between. The CDR3 DNA reads TGTGCCAGCAGTGAAGTAGTTGGTCCTCAGCCCCAGCATTTT. The encoded protein is CASSEVVGPQPQHF.

This rearrangement joins TRBV10-3 to TRBJ2-1; D is unresolved. Trimming shortened V by 4 bases and J by 6 bases, and 7 bases separated the two germline ends. The CDR3 spans 12 residues. Looked up from germline, CDR1 is ENHRY and CDR2 is SYGVKD. The CDR3 region is CAISVIGNEQFF. CDR3 nucleotide sequence: TGTGCCATCAGTGTAATCGGCAATGAGCAGTTCTTC.

This clone came up a few times. The chain couples TRBV7-3 to TRBJ1-1; no clear D gene. The V end was cut by 5 bases, the J end by 1 base, with 11 bases between. The CDR3 runs to 14 residues. Germline CDR1 and CDR2: SGHTA and FQGTGA. Here the CDR3 reads CASSRVGGNTEAFF. The CDR3 region has the DNA TGTGCCAGCAGCAGAGTAGGAGGGAACACTGAAGCTTTCTTT.

This chain links TRBV11-3 with TRBJ1-2; D not resolved. Germline CDR1 reads SGHNT; CDR2 reads YENEEA. V lost 0 bases, J lost 5 bases, and 10 bases lay in between. The CDR3 has 14 amino acids. CDR3: CASSLDTSGYGYTF. As DNA, the CDR3 is TGTGCCAGCAGCTTAGATACTTCGGGGTATGGCTACACCTTC.

This clone is a singleton in its sample. The J gene is TRBJ1-5, the V gene TRBV2; the D is unclear. The ends were cut back, 6 bases at V and 0 bases at J, with 9 bases in the middle. CDR3 length equals 14 residues. Germline V gene data show CDR1 as SNHLY and CDR2 as FYNNEI. For the CDR3, the DNA is TGTGCCAGCAGAGAGGGATATAGCAATCAGCCCCAGCATTTT. Its protein product is CASREGYSNQPQHF. Filled out from reference TRBV2 and TRBJ1-5, the complete variable domain reads EPEVTQTPSHQVTQMGQEVILRCVPISNHLYFYWYRQILGQKVEFLVSFYNNEISEKSEIFDDQFSVERPDGSNFTLKIRSTKLEDSAMYFCASREGYSNQPQHFGDGTRLSIL.

V gene TRBV25-1 combines with J gene TRBJ1-1; D is undetermined. This CDR3 has 11 amino acids. Trimming stripped 9 bases from V and 2 bases from J, with 7 bases between. The germline gives CDR1 MGHDK, CDR2 SYGVNS. CDR3: CASLFNTEAFF. The CDR3 nucleotides read TGTGCCAGTCTTTTTAACACTGAAGCTTTCTTT.

The CDR3 DNA reads TGCAGTACTACACAGTCATATGGCTACACCTTC. Amino acid sequence: CSTTQSYGYTF. The J gene is TRBJ1-2, the V gene TRBV20-1, with unresolved D. Trimming removed 8 bases from V and 5 bases from J, with 12 bases in between. Germline V gene sequence: CDR1 DFQATT, CDR2 SNEGSKA (reference sequence). CDR3 length equals 11 residues.

V usage is TRBV2 and J usage is TRBJ2-2; 9 bases agree with TRBD2. The trim removed 5 bases at V and 5 bases at J, leaving 6 bases unmatched. The germline V gene encodes CDR1 SNHLY and CDR2 FYNNEI. The length of the CDR3 is 15 residues. For the CDR3, the DNA is TGTGCCAGCAGTCCCAGCGGGAGGCGTACCGGGGAGCTGTTTTTT. Translating it yields CASSPSGRRTGELFF.

This rearrangement joins TRBV29-1 to TRBJ1-4; D possibly corresponds to TRBD1 (5 bases). V was clipped by 4 bases and J by 10 bases, with 16 bases between them. The germline V gene has CDR1 SQVTM and CDR2 ANQGSEA. The CDR3 runs 13 residues. CDR3 in amino acids: CSVVGTDPAKLFF. In nucleotides, the CDR3 is TGCAGCGTTGTAGGGACGGACCCCGCAAAACTGTTTTTT.

The chain carries TRBV6-5 and TRBJ2-1, with TRBD2 matching 12 bases. In germline, CDR1 is MNHEY, CDR2 SVGAGI. CDR3 length equals 13 residues. V gave up 8 bases and J gave up 13 bases; unmatched junction bases: 9. CDR3 sequence (DNA): TGTGCCAGCTTCCGGACTAGCGGGACTCTCCAGTTCTTC. Translated: CASFRTSGTLQFF.

This chain uses TRBV30 with TRBJ1-1; D is uncertain. This CDR3 is built from 12 residues. The V gene's germline CDR1 is GTSNPN and CDR2 SVGIG (reference sequence). Trimming removed 3 bases from V and 0 bases from J, with 5 bases in between. The CDR3, as DNA: TGTGCCTGGAGCAACATGAACACTGAAGCTTTCTTT. Its translation: CAWSNMNTEAFF.

In nucleotides, the CDR3 is TGTGCCAGCCTCCCCGGGTTAGGGGCGGGGGGGAATGAGCAGTTCTTC. Translating it yields CASLPGLGAGGNEQFF. The chain uses TRBV27 and TRBJ2-1; 9 bases align to TRBD2. The germline CDR1 and CDR2 sequences are MNHEY and SMNVEV (reference sequence). The CDR3 length is 16 residues. V dropped 8 bases and J dropped 7; count of bases not matched to a gene: 15.

The rearrangement links TRBV5-1 to TRBJ2-2, with 7 bases aligning to TRBD2. V lost 2 bases, J lost 7 bases, and 5 bases stayed unmatched. CDR3 size: 14 residues. Per germline, CDR1 SGHRS and CDR2 YFSETQ. CDR3 protein: CASSFAGDIGELFF. The CDR3 DNA reads as TGCGCCAGCAGCTTTGCGGGAGATATCGGGGAGCTGTTTTTT. Full variable domain (remainder filled in from reference TRBV5-1 and TRBJ2-2): KAGVTQTPRYLIKTRGQQVTLSCSPISGHRSVSWYQQTPGQGLQFLFEYFSETQRNKGNFPGRFSGRQFSNSRSEMNVSTLELGDSALYLCASSFAGDIGELFFGEGSRLTVL.